The next 21 T cell receptor beta chains were all read from a single sample in a study of blood T cell repertoires in COVID-19 (dated by TCRdb to 2019 to 2021). The library came from the immunoSEQ multiplex PCR assay. Not all clones reach the TCRdb copy of this immuneACCESS table, which keeps in-frame sequences only. Checked studies attribute under half of the gap to unresolved V genes and leave the rest unexplained. The sample table lists about 330,000 clones, around 84% of them with a count of one. Over 9.5% of the sample lies in the top ten. What was sequenced was PBMCs or T cells enriched from blood (not recorded which). The receptors come from a woman aged 18-29 years who had recovered from COVID-19.

The chain carries TRBV19 and TRBJ2-2; possible D gene TRBD2, 6 bases. The V gene lost 4 bases and the J gene lost 3 bases, with 15 bases spanning the gap. CDR1 is LNHDA and CDR2 is SQIVND in the germline V gene (reference sequence). This CDR3 spans 16 amino acids. As DNA, the CDR3 is TGTGCCAGTAGTACCTCTGGACTAATTCACACCGGGGAGCTGTTTTTT. Its translation is CASSTSGLIHTGELFF. Drawing the rest from reference TRBV19 and TRBJ2-2, the complete variable domain is DGGITQSPKYLFRKEGQNVTLSCEQNLNHDAMYWYRQDPGQGLRLIYYSQIVNDFQKGDIAEGYSVSREKKESFPLTVTSAQKNPTAFYLCASSTSGLIHTGELFFGEGSRLTVL.

This chain joins TRBV6-6 and TRBJ2-7, with D possibly TRBD1 on 6 matching bases. The CDR3 is 13 amino acids. Germline V lookup: CDR1 MNHNY, CDR2 SVGAGI (reference sequence). The ends were cut back, 7 bases at V and 6 bases at J, with 16 bases in the middle. This chain's CDR3 is CASMRQGFGEQYF. Written as DNA, the CDR3 is TGTGCCAGCATGAGGCAGGGGTTTGGCGAGCAGTACTTC.

In its sample, this clone was seen once. This rearrangement joins TRBV12-1 to TRBJ1-2; the listed D gene, TRBD1, was not tested against the DNA. TRBV12-1 is labeled a pseudogene. The CDR3 has 17 amino acids. As DNA, the CDR3 is TGTGCCAGCAGCTCTTTGCCGGGACAGTTATTTGGGTATGGCTACACCTTC. As protein: CASSSLPGQLFGYGYTF.

V gene TRBV6-4 combines with J gene TRBJ1-2; D unresolved. The CDR3 is 12 amino acids. The germline V gene has CDR1 MRHNA and CDR2 SNTAGT. V lost 2 bases and J 3 bases, leaving 4 bases between the germline ends. The CDR3 region has the DNA TGTGCCAGCAGTGACAGAGACTATGGCTACACCTTC. Translating gives CASSDRDYGYTF.

The J gene is TRBJ1-2, the V gene TRBV23-1; D ambiguous. TRBV23-1 is recorded as an ORF, its role being uncertain. This CDR3 is built from 16 residues. Deletions cut 7 bases from V and 5 bases from J, with 23 bases between. CDR3 sequence (DNA): TGCGCCAGCACTGTTCACGGACTCCACGGTAATTATGGCTACACCTTC. Its protein product is CASTVHGLHGNYGYTF.

A few counts support this clone. V is TRBV28 and J is TRBJ1-5; D not resolved. The germline gives CDR1 MDHEN, CDR2 SYDVKM. This CDR3 spans 14 amino acids. Trimming cost V 1 base and J 5 bases, with 9 bases left between them. The CDR3: CASSLSRVDQPQHF. The DNA of the CDR3 is TGTGCCAGCAGTTTATCGAGAGTTGATCAGCCCCAGCATTTT.

The genes are TRBV5-1 and TRBJ1-1; D is possibly TRBD1 (6 bases). Trimming stripped 0 bases from V and 0 bases from J, with 12 bases between. Germline CDR1 is SGHRS and CDR2 is YFSETQ. This CDR3 comprises 16 residues. The CDR3 spells CASSLGGGDLNTEAFF. CDR3 bases: TGCGCCAGCAGCTTGGGCGGGGGCGATCTGAACACTGAAGCTTTCTTT.

The chain links TRBV5-1 to TRBJ2-1, with TRBD1 matching over 7 bases. The CDR3 totals 13 residues. The V and J ends lost 5 bases and 8 bases, in that order; junction bases with no gene match: 7. CDR1 is SGHRS and CDR2 is YFSETQ in the germline V gene. In nucleotides, the CDR3 is TGCGCCAGCAGACAGGGGCCTAGGGATGAGCAGTTCTTC. Translation: CASRQGPRDEQFF.

This chain connects TRBV10-3 to TRBJ1-2; tentative D call: TRBD1 (6 bases). Germline V CDR1 and CDR2: ENHRY, SYGVKD. The CDR3 sequence is 16 residues long. The V end was cut by 9 bases, the J end by 6 bases, with 26 bases between. This CDR3 is CAMRRSGATMRDGYTF. CDR3 sequence (DNA): TGTGCCATGAGAAGATCAGGGGCCACTATGAGGGATGGCTACACCTTC.

This chain's CDR3 is CASSWTSMGYYEQYF. The CDR3 coding sequence is TGTGCCAGCAGCTGGACTAGTATGGGATACTACGAGCAGTACTTC. The genes are TRBV6-5 and TRBJ2-7; TRBD2 aligns across 7 bases. The germline V gene encodes CDR1 MNHEY and CDR2 SVGAGI. This CDR3 has 15 amino acids. The J segment lost 3 bases and the V segment lost 6 bases, leaving 11 bases of the junction unmatched.

V is TRBV6-5 and J is TRBJ1-6, with a tentative D call TRBD1 (6 bases). CDR3 length: 15 residues. Trimming stripped 2 bases from V and 6 bases from J, with 11 bases between. Germline-derived CDR1 and CDR2 are MNHEY and SVGAGI. The CDR3 sequence is CASSYRGAGNSPLHF. For the CDR3, the DNA is TGTGCCAGCAGTTACCGGGGGGCAGGTAATTCACCCCTCCACTTT.

The J gene is TRBJ2-5, the V gene TRBV15; 8 positions agree with TRBD2. V was pared by 3 bases and J by 9 bases, with 12 bases of the junction left unmatched. The CDR3 has 15 amino acids. Looked up from germline, CDR1 is LNHNV and CDR2 is YYDKDF (reference sequence). The CDR3 nucleotides are TGTGCCACCAGCAGCGAAGGGACTAGTGGGGAGGCCCAGTACTTC. Its protein is CATSSEGTSGEAQYF.

The chain carries TRBV30 and TRBJ2-5, with 7 nucleotides matching TRBD1. J lost 3 bases, V lost 0 bases, and 4 bases had no gene match. Per germline, CDR1 GTSNPN and CDR2 SVGIG (reference sequence). The CDR3 totals 14 residues. CDR3 nucleotide sequence: TGTGCCTGGAGTGTACGGGACAGAAAAGAGACCCAGTACTTC. Residues: CAWSVRDRKETQYF.

V and J are TRBV11-2 and TRBJ2-1; 13 bases are a match to TRBD2. The J segment lost 9 bases and the V segment lost 6 bases, leaving 5 bases of the junction unmatched. This CDR3 has 14 residues. Germline V gives CDR1 SGHAT, CDR2 FQNNGV. The CDR3: CASSFTSGRVEQFF. The DNA for the CDR3 is TGTGCCAGCAGTTTCACTAGCGGGAGGGTTGAGCAGTTCTTC.

The V gene is TRBV9, the J gene TRBJ1-2; D is perhaps TRBD1 (6 bases). The germline V gene has CDR1 SGDLS and CDR2 YYNGEE. The CDR3 is made up of 14 amino acids. V lost 3 bases to trimming and J lost 4 bases, with 13 bases between them. This CDR3 is CASSARDTIYGYTF. CDR3 nucleotides: TGTGCCAGCAGCGCCAGGGACACCATCTATGGCTACACCTTC.

This clone occurred a few times. CDR3 bases: TGTGCCACCGGGGGGAACAATCAGCCCCAGCATTTT. Protein product: CATGGNNQPQHF. V is TRBV2 and J is TRBJ1-5, with a weak D call TRBD1 (5 bases). Trimming removed 10 bases from V and 3 bases from J, with 10 bases in between. Germline CDR1 reads SNHLY; CDR2 reads FYNNEI. The CDR3 runs 12 residues.

The chain joins TRBV27 to TRBJ2-1; 7 nucleotides line up with TRBD1. The CDR3 is made up of 12 amino acids. CDR1 is MNHEY, CDR2 SMNVEV, per germline (reference sequence). The CDR3 DNA reads as TGTGCTTCATGCAAGGGGGCTGGTGAGCAGTTCTTC. Amino acids: CASCKGAGEQFF.

This clone came up once. This sequence joins TRBV5-5 and TRBJ2-3; 11 nucleotides align to TRBD2. In germline, CDR1 is SGHKS, CDR2 YYEKEE (reference sequence). The CDR3 runs 16 residues. V gave up 3 bases and J gave up 2 bases; unmatched junction bases: 5. The chain's CDR3 is CASSSGTSGYTDTQYF. The CDR3 nucleotides read TGTGCCAGCAGCTCCGGGACTAGCGGTTACACAGATACGCAGTATTTT. Looking up the rest from reference TRBV5-5 and TRBJ2-3 gives the full variable domain: DAGVTQSPTHLIKTRGQQVTLRCSPISGHKSVSWYQQVLGQGPQFIFQYYEKEERGRGNFPDRFSARQFPNYSSELNVNALLLGDSALYLCASSSGTSGYTDTQYFGPGTRLTVL.

V is TRBV2 and J is TRBJ1-1; no clear D. Germline CDR1 is SNHLY and CDR2 is FYNNEI. CDR3 length: 13 amino acids. V was trimmed by 1 base and J by 5 bases, leaving 8 bases between them. Here the CDR3 reads CASSEVWQTEAFF. The CDR3 nucleotides are TGTGCCAGCAGTGAAGTTTGGCAAACTGAAGCTTTCTTT.

This clone was seen more than once but under ten times. The J gene is TRBJ1-1, the V gene TRBV2, with a possible D match to TRBD1 (5 bases). The CDR3 contains 11 residues. The germline V and J ends were trimmed by 7 bases and 4 bases, with 7 bases remaining between them. CDR1 is SNHLY, CDR2 FYNNEI, per germline. The CDR3 sequence: CASTRATEAFF. CDR3 in DNA: TGTGCCAGCACCAGGGCCACTGAAGCTTTCTTT. The variable domain in full, with the rest retrieved from reference TRBV2 and TRBJ1-1, is EPEVTQTPSHQVTQMGQEVILRCVPISNHLYFYWYRQILGQKVEFLVSFYNNEISEKSEIFDDQFSVERPDGSNFTLKIRSTKLEDSAMYFCASTRATEAFFGQGTRLTVV.

Notes on this clone: Distinct nucleotide sequences in the sample also encode this CDR3. The rearrangement uses TRBV10-3 and TRBJ1-1, with no clear D. CDR1 ENHRY and CDR2 SYGVKD come from the germline V gene. V lost 3 bases, J lost 1 base, and 9 bases lay in between. CDR3 length: 14 amino acids. DNA of the CDR3: TGTGCCATCAGTGAATCTAAAGCGAACACTGAAGCTTTCTTT. Its protein is CAISESKANTEAFF.